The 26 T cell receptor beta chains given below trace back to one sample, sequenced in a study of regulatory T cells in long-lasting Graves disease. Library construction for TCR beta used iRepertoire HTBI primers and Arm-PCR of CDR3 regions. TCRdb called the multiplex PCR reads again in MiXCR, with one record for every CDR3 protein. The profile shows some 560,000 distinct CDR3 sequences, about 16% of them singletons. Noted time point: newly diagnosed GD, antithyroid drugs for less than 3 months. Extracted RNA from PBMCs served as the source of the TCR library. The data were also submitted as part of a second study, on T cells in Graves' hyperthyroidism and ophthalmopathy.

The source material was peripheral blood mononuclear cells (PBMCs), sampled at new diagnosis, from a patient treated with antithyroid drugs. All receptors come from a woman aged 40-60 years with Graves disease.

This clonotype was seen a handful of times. CDR3 amino acids: CASSEPVGVYGYTF. The CDR3 coding sequence is TGTGCCAGCAGTGAACCCGTGGGGGTCTATGGCTACACCTTC. V and J are TRBV6-4 and TRBJ1-2, with D perhaps TRBD1 (5 bases). V gave up 3 bases and J gave up 4 bases, with 12 bases separating them. Germline lookup yields CDR1 MRHNA and CDR2 SNTAGT. There are 14 residues in the CDR3.

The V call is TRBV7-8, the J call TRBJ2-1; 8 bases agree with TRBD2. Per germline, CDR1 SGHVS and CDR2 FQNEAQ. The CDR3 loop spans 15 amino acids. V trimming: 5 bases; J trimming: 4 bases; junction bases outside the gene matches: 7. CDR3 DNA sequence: TGTGCCAGCAGCCATACTAGCGGTGCATACAATGAGCAGTTCTTC. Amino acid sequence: CASSHTSGAYNEQFF.

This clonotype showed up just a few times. The chain's CDR3 is CASTTLGSGEQYF. The CDR3 nucleotides read TGTGCCAGCACCACGCTGGGTTCCGGCGAGCAGTACTTC. The V gene is TRBV6-1, the J gene TRBJ2-7; no clear D gene. The V gene's germline CDR1 is MNHNS and CDR2 SASEGT. With 7 bases removed from V and 6 bases from J, the gap between germline ends came to 16 bases. This CDR3 region has 13 residues.

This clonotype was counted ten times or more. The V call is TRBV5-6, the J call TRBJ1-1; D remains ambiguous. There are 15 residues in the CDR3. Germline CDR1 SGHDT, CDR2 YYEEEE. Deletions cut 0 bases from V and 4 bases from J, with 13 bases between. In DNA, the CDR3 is TGTGCCAGCAGCTTGGTAGTATCCAGAGGCACTGAAGCTTTCTTT. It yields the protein CASSLVVSRGTEAFF.

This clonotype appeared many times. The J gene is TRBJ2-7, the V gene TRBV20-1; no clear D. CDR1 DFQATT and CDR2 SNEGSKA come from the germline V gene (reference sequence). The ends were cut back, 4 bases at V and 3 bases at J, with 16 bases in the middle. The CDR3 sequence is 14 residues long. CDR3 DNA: TGCAGTGCTACGATGTGGCGTACCATCTACGAGCAGTACTTC. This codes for CSATMWRTIYEQYF.

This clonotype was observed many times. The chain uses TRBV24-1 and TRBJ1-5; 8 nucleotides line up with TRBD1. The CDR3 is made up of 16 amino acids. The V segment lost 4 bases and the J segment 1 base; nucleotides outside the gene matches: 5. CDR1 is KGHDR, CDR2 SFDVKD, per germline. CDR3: CATSDPGQGSNQPQHF. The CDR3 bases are TGTGCCACCAGTGACCCTGGACAGGGAAGCAATCAGCCCCAGCATTTT.

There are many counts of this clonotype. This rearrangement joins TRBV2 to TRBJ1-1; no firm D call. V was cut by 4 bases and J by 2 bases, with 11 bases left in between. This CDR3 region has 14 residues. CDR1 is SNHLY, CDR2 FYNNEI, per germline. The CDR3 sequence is CASSVEEANTEAFF. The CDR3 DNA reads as TGTGCCAGCAGTGTCGAGGAAGCAAACACTGAAGCTTTCTTT.

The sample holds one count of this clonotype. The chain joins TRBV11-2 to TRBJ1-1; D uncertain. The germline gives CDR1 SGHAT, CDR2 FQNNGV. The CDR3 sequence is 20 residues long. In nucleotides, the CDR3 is TGTGGCAGGAGGTCTACGGGTCTTTGGGGTACAGACTTCATGAACACTGAAGCTTTCTTT. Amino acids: CGRRSTGLWGTDFMNTEAFF. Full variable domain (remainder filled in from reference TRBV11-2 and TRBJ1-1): EAGVAQSPRYKIIEKRQSVAFWCNPISGHATLYWYQQILGQGPKLLIQFQNNGVVDDSQLPKDRFSAERLKGVDSTLKIQPAKLEDSAVYLCGRRSTGLWGTDFMNTEAFFGQGTRLTVV.

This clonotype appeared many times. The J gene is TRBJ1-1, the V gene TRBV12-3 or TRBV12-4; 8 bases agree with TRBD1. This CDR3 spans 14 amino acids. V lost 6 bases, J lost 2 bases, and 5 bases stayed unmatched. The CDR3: CASSLGQVNTEAFF. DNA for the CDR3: TGTGCCAGCAGCCTGGGACAGGTTAACACTGAAGCTTTCTTT.

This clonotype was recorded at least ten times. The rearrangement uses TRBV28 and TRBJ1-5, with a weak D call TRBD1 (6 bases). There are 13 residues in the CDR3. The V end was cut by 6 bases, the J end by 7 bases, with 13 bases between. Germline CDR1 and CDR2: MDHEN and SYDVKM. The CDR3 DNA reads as TGTGCCAGCAGAACAGGGCTTGCGCAGCCCCAGCATTTT. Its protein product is CASRTGLAQPQHF. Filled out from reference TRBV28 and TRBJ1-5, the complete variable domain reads DVKVTQSSRYLVKRTGEKVFLECVQDMDHENMFWYRQDPGLGLRLIYFSYDVKMKEKGDIPEGYSVSREKKERFSLILESASTNQTSMYLCASRTGLAQPQHFGDGTRLSIL.

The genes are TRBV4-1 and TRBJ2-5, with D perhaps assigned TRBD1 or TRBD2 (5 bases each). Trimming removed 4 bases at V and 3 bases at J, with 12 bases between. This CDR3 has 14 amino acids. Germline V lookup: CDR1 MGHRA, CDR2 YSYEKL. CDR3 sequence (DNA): TGCGCCAGCAGCCCCCCGGGACGGGAAGAGACCCAGTACTTC. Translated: CASSPPGREETQYF.

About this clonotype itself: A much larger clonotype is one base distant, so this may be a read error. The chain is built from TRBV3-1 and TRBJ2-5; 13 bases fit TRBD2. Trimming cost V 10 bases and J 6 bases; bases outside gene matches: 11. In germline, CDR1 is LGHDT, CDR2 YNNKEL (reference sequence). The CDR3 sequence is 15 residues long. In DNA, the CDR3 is TGTGCCAACACCCCGACTAGCGGGGGGAGAAAGACCCAGTACTTC. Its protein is CANTPTSGGRKTQYF.

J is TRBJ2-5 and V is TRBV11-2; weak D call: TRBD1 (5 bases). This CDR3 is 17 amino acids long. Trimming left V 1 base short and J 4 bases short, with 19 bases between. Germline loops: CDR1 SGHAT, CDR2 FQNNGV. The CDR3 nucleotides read TGTGCCAGCAGCTTAGTTCCGACAGCACGAGTGTTAGAGACCCAGTACTTC. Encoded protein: CASSLVPTARVLETQYF.

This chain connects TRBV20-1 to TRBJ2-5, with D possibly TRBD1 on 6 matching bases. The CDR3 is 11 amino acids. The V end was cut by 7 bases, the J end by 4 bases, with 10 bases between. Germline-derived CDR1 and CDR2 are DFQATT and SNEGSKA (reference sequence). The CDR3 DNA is TGCAGTGGTCAGGGGCGAGAGACCCAGTACTTC. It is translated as CSGQGRETQYF.

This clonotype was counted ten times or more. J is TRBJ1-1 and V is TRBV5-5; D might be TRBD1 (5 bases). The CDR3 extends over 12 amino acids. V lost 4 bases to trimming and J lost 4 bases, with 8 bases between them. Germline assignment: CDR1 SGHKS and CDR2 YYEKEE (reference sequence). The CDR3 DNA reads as TGTGCCAGCAGCCAAGGGGCCACTGAAGCTTTCTTT. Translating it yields CASSQGATEAFF.

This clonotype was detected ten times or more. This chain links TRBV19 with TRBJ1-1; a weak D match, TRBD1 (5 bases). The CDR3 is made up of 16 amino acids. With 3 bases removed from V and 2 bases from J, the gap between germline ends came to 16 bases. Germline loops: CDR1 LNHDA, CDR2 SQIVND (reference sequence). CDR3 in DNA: TGTGCCAGTAGTATTAACCCCGGGACGGACAACACTGAAGCTTTCTTT. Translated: CASSINPGTDNTEAFF.

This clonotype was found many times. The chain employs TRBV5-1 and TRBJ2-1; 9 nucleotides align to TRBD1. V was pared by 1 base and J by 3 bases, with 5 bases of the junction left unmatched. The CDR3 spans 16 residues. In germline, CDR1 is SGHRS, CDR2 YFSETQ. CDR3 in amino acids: CASSLNGDRVYNEQFF. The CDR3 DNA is TGCGCCAGCAGCTTGAATGGGGACAGGGTCTACAATGAGCAGTTCTTC.

The CDR3 protein is CAISVNSYEQYF. The DNA of the CDR3 is TGTGCCATCAGCGTCAACTCCTACGAGCAGTACTTC. The chain joins TRBV10-3 to TRBJ2-7, with D unclear. Germline-derived CDR1 and CDR2 are ENHRY and SYGVKD. The length of the CDR3 is 12 residues. With 6 bases removed from V and 0 bases from J, the gap between germline ends came to 6 bases.

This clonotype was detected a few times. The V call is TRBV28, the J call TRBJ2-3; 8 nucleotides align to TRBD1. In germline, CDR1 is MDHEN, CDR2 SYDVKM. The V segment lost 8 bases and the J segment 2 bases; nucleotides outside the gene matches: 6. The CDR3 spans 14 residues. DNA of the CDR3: TGTGCCAGCGTCAAGGGACAGGACACAGATACGCAGTATTTT. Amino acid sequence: CASVKGQDTDTQYF.

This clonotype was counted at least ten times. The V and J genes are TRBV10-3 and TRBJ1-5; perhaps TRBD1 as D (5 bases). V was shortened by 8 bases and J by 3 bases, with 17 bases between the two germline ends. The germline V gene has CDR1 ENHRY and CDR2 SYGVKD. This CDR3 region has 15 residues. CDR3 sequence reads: CAIGRAQGFNQPQHF. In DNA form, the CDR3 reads TGTGCCATCGGGAGGGCCCAGGGCTTCAATCAGCCCCAGCATTTT.

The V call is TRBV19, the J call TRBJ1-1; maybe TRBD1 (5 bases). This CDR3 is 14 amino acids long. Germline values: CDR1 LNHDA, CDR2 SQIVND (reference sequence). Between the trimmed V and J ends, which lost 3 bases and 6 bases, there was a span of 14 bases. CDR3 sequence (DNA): TGTGCCAGTAGTATCGTACCGGGGGGGTCTGAAGCTTTCTTT. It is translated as CASSIVPGGSEAFF.

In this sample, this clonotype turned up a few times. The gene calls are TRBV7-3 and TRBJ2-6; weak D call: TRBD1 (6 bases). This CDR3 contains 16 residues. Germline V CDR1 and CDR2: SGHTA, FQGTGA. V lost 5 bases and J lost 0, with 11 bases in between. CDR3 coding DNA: TGTGCCAGCAGCCCGGGACACAGCTCTGGGGCCAACGTCCTGACTTTC. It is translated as CASSPGHSSGANVLTF.

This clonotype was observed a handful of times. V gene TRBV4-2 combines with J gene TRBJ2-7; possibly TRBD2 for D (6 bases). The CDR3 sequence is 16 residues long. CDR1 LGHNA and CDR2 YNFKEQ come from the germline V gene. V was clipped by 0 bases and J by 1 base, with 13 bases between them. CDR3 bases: TGTGCCAGCAGCCAAGATGCCTCGCGGGGATCCTACGAGCAGTACTTC. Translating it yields CASSQDASRGSYEQYF.

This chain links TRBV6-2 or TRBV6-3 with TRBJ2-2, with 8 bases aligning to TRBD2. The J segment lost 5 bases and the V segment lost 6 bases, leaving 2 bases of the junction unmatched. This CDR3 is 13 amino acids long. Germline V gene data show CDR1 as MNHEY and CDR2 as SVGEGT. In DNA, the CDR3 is TGTGCCAGCAGGGGACTAGGGACCGGGGAGCTGTTTTTT. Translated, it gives CASRGLGTGELFF.

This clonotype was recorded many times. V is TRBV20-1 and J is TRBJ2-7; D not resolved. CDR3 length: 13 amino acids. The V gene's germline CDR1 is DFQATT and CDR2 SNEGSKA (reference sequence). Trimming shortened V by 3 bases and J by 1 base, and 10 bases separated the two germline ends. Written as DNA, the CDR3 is TGCAGTGCTAGGCCGACGGTTTCCTACGAGCAGTACTTC. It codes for CSARPTVSYEQYF.

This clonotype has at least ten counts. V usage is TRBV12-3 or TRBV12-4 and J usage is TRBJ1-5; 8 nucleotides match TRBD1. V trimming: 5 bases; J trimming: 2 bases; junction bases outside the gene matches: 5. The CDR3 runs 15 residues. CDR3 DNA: TGTGCCAGCAGTCGACAGGGACAGGGCAATCAGCCCCAGCATTTT. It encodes CASSRQGQGNQPQHF.